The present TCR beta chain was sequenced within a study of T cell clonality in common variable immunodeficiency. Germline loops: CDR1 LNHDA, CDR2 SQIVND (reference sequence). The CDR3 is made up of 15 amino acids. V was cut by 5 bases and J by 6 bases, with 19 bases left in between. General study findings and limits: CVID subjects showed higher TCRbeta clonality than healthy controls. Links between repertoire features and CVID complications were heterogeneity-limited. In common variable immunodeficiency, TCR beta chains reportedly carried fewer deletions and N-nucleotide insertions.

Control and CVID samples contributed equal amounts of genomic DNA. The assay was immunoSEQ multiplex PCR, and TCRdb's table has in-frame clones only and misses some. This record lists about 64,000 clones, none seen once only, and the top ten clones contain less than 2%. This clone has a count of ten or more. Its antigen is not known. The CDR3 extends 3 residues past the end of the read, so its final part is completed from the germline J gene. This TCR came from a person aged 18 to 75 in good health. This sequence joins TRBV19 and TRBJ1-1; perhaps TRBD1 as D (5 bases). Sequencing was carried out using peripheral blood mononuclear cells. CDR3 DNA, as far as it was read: TGTGCCAGTAGTGCCATCCATCGTTCGGGGGCTGAA. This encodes CASSAIHRSGAE. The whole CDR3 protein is CASSAIHRSGAEAFF.